Here is one TCR beta chain with its context. Its antigen is undetermined. Germline lookup yields CDR1 SNHLY and CDR2 FYNNEI. The CDR3 extends over 14 amino acids. Deletions cut 4 bases from V and 5 bases from J, with 12 bases between. Molecular-barcoded quantitative 5'-RACE produced these TCR beta libraries. TCRdb processed the 5' RACE reads anew with MiXCR; each CDR3 protein has one entry. The sample holds 450,000 or so distinct CDR3 sequences, roughly a quarter seen once. The record originates from a study of CD8 T cells in ankylosing spondylitis. Overall study findings and caveats: The authors found the disease-linked clones to be CD8+ and relatively rare in peripheral blood. A motif in TCR beta, a set of eight highly homologous variants, appeared characteristic of ankylosing spondylitis blood. Disease-associated clones were reportedly significantly overrepresented in matched ankylosing spondylitis synovial fluid.

V usage is TRBV2 and J usage is TRBJ2-4; no definite D call. The receptor comes from a male donor with ankylosing spondylitis. Sample: blood, either unsorted or a sorted T cell fraction (not recorded which). The CDR3 DNA sequence: TGTGCCAGCAGTGCTTGGCAGGATGAAAACATTCAGTACTTC. Its protein is CASSAWQDENIQYF.